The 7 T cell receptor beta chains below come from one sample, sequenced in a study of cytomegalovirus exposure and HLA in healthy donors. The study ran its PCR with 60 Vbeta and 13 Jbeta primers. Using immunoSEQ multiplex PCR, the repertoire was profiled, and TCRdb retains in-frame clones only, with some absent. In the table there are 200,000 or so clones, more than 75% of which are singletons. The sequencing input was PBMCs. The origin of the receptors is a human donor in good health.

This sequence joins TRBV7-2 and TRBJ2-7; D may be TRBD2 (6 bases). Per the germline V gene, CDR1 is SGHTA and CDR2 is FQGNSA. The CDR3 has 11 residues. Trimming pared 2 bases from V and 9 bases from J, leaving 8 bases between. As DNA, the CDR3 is TGTGCCAGCAGCTTATGGGGAGGGCAGTACTTC. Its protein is CASSLWGGQYF.

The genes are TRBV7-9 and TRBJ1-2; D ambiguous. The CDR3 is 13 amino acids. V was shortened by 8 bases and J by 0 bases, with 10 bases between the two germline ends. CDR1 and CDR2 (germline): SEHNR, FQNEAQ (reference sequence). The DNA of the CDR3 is TGTGCCAGCGGGGAGTTAGCTAACTATGGCTACACCTTC. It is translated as CASGELANYGYTF. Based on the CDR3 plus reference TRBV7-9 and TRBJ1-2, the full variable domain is DTGVSQNPRHKITKRGQNVTFRCDPISEHNRLYWYRQTLGQGPEFLTYFQNEAQLEKSRLLSDRFSAERPKGSFSTLEIQRTEQGDSAMYLCASGELANYGYTFGSGTRLTVV.

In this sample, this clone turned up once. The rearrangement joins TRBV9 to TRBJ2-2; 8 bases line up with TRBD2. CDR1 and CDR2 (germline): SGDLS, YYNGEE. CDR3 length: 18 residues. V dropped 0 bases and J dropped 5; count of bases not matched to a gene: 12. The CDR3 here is CASSVGRWEREMTGELFF. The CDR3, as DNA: TGTGCCAGCAGCGTAGGTCGATGGGAGCGGGAGATGACCGGGGAGCTGTTTTTT.

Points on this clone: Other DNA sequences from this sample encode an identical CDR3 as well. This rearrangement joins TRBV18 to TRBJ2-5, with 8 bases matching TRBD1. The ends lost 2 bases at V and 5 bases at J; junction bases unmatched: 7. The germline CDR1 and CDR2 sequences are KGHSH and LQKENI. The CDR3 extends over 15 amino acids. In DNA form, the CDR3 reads TGTGCCAGCTCACCAGCTGGACAGGGTGGTGAGACCCAGTACTTC. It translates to CASSPAGQGGETQYF.

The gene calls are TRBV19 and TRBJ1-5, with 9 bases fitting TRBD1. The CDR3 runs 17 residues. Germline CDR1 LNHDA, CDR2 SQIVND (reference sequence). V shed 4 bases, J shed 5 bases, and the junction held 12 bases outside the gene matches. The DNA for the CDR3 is TGTGCCAGTAGTAACTGGGACAGGGCGGAATATGATCAGCCCCAGCATTTT. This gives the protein CASSNWDRAEYDQPQHF.

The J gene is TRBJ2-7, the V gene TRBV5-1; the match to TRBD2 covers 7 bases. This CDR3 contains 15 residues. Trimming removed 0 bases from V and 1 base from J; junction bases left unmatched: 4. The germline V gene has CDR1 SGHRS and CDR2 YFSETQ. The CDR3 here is CASSLVVAGSYEQYF. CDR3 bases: TGCGCCAGCAGCTTGGTGGTAGCGGGTTCCTACGAGCAGTACTTC.

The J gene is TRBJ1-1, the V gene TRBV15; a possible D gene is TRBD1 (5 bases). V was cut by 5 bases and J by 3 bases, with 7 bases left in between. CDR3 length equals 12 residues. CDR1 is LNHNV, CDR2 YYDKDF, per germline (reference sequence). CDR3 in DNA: TGTGCCACCAGCCCAGGGTACACTGAAGCTTTCTTT. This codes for CATSPGYTEAFF. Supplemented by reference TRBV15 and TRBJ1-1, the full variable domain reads DAMVIQNPRYQVTQFGKPVTLSCSQTLNHNVMYWYQQKSSQAPKLLFHYYDKDFNNEADTPDNFQSRRPNTSFCFLDIRSPGLGDTAMYLCATSPGYTEAFFGQGTRLTVV.